A selection of T cell receptor beta chains follows, all from one sample in a study of T cell responses to AZD1222 COVID-19 vaccine. Here immunoSEQ multiplex PCR was the method, and the copy in TCRdb shows in-frame clones only, minus some. The sample yields around 110,000 clones, 80% to 90% seen once. Material: peripheral blood, obtained on day 0 of MenACWY control vaccination. The receptors stem from an adult in good health. Each CDR3 is given with its conserved first and last residue. The D gene is left open where the match is weak. Part of the rows lack a size; the others show once, few, many or a class for expanded clones.

TGTGCCAGCAGCCAAGGACGGGCCACCCCCCGCAATGAGCAGTTCTTC CASSQGRATPRNEQFF TRBJ2-1 - TRBV4-2 - 16
TGTGCCAGCAGCCAAGATCGTATGGGAAGGGCGGGTGGCTACACCTTC CASSQDRMGRAGGYTF TRBJ1-2 few TRBV4-2 - 16
TGTGCCAGCAGGGCGACAGATGTGTTGAACACTGAAGCTTTCTTT CASRATDVLNTEAFF TRBJ1-1 - TRBV7-9 - 15
TGCGCCAGCAGCATGGGGGGTCGTGGCGGGGATACGCAGTATTTT CASSMGGRGGDTQYF TRBJ2-3 once TRBV5-1 - 15
TGTGCCAGCATCTACAGGAAGCTGGACGAGCAGTACTTC CASIYRKLDEQYF TRBJ2-7 - TRBV21-1 - 13
TGTGCCAGCAGCGCAGGGGGCTTCAGCTCCTACAATGAGCAGTTCTTC CASSAGGFSSYNEQFF TRBJ2-1 - TRBV5-6 TRBD1 16
TGTGCCCTTCAACCCCCAGGCTTCTATGGCTACACCTTC CALQPPGFYGYTF TRBJ1-2 - TRBV30 - 13
TGCAGCGTTGTAGGGGCCCTCCAAGGGGCAGATACGCAGTATTTT CSVVGALQGADTQYF TRBJ2-3 - TRBV29-1 - 15
TGTGCCAGCAGCGAGGACAGGGTTCAGCCCCAGCATTTT CASSEDRVQPQHF TRBJ1-5 - TRBV7-9 TRBD1 13
TGTGCCAGCAGTTACGACCCCGTGACTAGCGGGGGTGAGACCCAGTACTTC CASSYDPVTSGGETQYF TRBJ2-5 - TRBV2 TRBD2 17
TGTGCCAGTAGTATAAGTCAGAACACTGAAGCTTTCTTT CASSISQNTEAFF TRBJ1-1 - TRBV19 - 13
TGCGCCAGCAGTCAAATGGTCTGGCAGGGTAATGAAAAACTGTTTTTT CASSQMVWQGNEKLFF TRBJ1-4 - TRBV23-1 - 16
TGCGCCAGCAGCTTGGTGGCGGGGTTTGACAATGAGCAGTTCTTC CASSLVAGFDNEQFF TRBJ2-1 - TRBV5-1 - 15
TGCGCCAGCAGCCAAAATCTGGCGGGATTCACGTTCACGGGGAATGAGCAGTTCTTC CASSQNLAGFTFTGNEQFF TRBJ2-1 - TRBV4-3 - 19
TGTGCCAGCAGCGAGGGGGGACGGGCCTCTGGAAACACCATATATTTT CASSEGGRASGNTIYF TRBJ1-3 - TRBV9 - 16
TGTGCCAGCAGCTCCGGGACAGGGGGACAAGAGACCCAGTACTTC CASSSGTGGQETQYF TRBJ2-5 - TRBV5-6 TRBD1 15
TGTGCCAGCAGCGTAGTCAGGGGGCCCGACACTGAAGCTTTCTTT CASSVVRGPDTEAFF TRBJ1-1 once TRBV9 TRBD1 15
TGTGCCACCAGTGACCGGGACCCCGGATCAGCTTTCTTT CATSDRDPGSAFF TRBJ1-1 - TRBV24-1 - 13
TGTGCCAGCAGCACGAGACAGGGAACTGAAGCTTTCTTT CASSTRQGTEAFF TRBJ1-1 once TRBV7-2 TRBD1 13
TGCGCCAGCAGCCAAGTTCGCGGGGTCAATCAGCCCCAGCATTTT CASSQVRGVNQPQHF TRBJ1-5 few TRBV4-3 - 15
TGTGCCAGCAGCTCGTGGACAGGGAACTATGGCTACACCTTC CASSSWTGNYGYTF TRBJ1-2 - TRBV7-8 TRBD1 14
TGTGCCAGCAGCCAAGAACCCTCTAACCAGGGAAAGAACGAAAAACTGTTTTTT CASSQEPSNQGKNEKLFF TRBJ1-4 - TRBV4-2 - 18
TGTGCCAGCAAACGGGACCCTAATGAAAAACTGTTTTTT CASKRDPNEKLFF TRBJ1-4 - TRBV28 - 13
TGTGCCAGCAGCCAGCCGGGACAGGGATCCTACGAGCAGTACTTC CASSQPGQGSYEQYF TRBJ2-7 - TRBV4-2 TRBD1 15
TGTGCCAGCAGCACAAGGACAGGGGGCTCTGGAAACACCATATATTTT CASSTRTGGSGNTIYF TRBJ1-3 - TRBV7-2 TRBD1 16
TGTGCCACCAGCAGAAAATCCCCTAGCTCAGATACGCAGTATTTT CATSRKSPSSDTQYF TRBJ2-3 few TRBV15 - 15
TGTGCCAGCAGCCTCTCAGGGACCTCTGGAAACACCATATATTTT CASSLSGTSGNTIYF TRBJ1-3 - TRBV28 - 15
TGTGCCAGCAGTTTTGTTGGGGCCAACGTCCTGACTTTC CASSFVGANVLTF TRBJ2-6 - TRBV12-3/TRBV12-4 - 13
TGTGCCACCAGTCCGGGGAACACTGAAGCTTTCTTT CATSPGNTEAFF TRBJ1-1 few TRBV24-1 - 12
TGTGCCAGCAGCCCATTTGGGGAGGTAGGAGAGACCCAGTACTTC CASSPFGEVGETQYF TRBJ2-5 once TRBV7-2 - 15
TGTGCCAGCAGCCAACTCGGGACAGGGGGAACTGAAGCTTTCTTT CASSQLGTGGTEAFF TRBJ1-1 - TRBV4-2 TRBD1 15
TGCGCCAGCAGCTTGGCAGCGGGCTGGAGCGAGCAGTACTTC CASSLAAGWSEQYF TRBJ2-7 few TRBV5-1 - 14
TGTGCCAGCAGTGAACGCGACCGACAGTTCTCTGGAAACACCATATATTTT CASSERDRQFSGNTIYF TRBJ1-3 - TRBV2 - 17
TGTGCCTGGGGGGGACATCAAGAGACCCAGTACTTC CAWGGHQETQYF TRBJ2-5 few TRBV30 - 12
TGTGCCAGCAGTTTCCCGGGGGGCGATTATTCCTACAATGAGCAGTTCTTC CASSFPGGDYSYNEQFF TRBJ2-1 once TRBV28 - 17
TGTGCCAGCAGCTTAGCCCGGACAGTTAACTATGGCTACACCTTC CASSLARTVNYGYTF TRBJ1-2 - TRBV7-2 - 15
TGTGCCAGCAGTTTAGAGGGACGGACCAATCAGCCCCAGCATTTT CASSLEGRTNQPQHF TRBJ1-5 - TRBV28 - 15
TGTGCCAGCAGCCCCGGGGGGACGGGAGAGGTCGATACGCAGTATTTT CASSPGGTGEVDTQYF TRBJ2-3 - TRBV5-4 TRBD2 16
TGTGCCAGCAGTTCCAGGACAGGGGCTGGAAACACCATATATTTT CASSSRTGAGNTIYF TRBJ1-3 - TRBV28 TRBD1 15
TGTGCCAGCAGGGACCGGACAGGGACCTCTCATAATTCACCCCTCCACTTT CASRDRTGTSHNSPLHF TRBJ1-6 - TRBV2 TRBD1 17
TGTGCCAGCAGCCAAGCTAGAGAGACCCAGTACTTC CASSQARETQYF TRBJ2-5 once TRBV3-1/TRBV3-2 - 12
TGCGCCAGCAGTGTAAGGGGTCGGGGCACCGGGGAGCTGTTTTTT CASSVRGRGTGELFF TRBJ2-2 - TRBV10-1 - 15
TGTGCCAGCTCATTGGACAGGGCCGGAAACACCATATATTTT CASSLDRAGNTIYF TRBJ1-3 - TRBV18 TRBD1 14